These 27 T cell receptor beta chains originate from one sample sequenced in a study of radiation and T cells in renal cell carcinoma. Assay used: immunoSEQ multiplex PCR; TCRdb lists only in-frame clones, some missing. Of about 8,900 clones listed, about two thirds are singletons. Treatment indicated: treatment-naive control, cytoreductive nephrectomy. Specimen: tumor tissue, collected from a patient whose treatment was nephrectomy without radiotherapy. The receptors here all came from a man aged 55 to 70 with renal cell carcinoma.

This clone was seen once. The gene calls are TRBV6-4 and TRBJ2-2; D unresolved. This CDR3 comprises 13 residues. Germline V gives CDR1 MRHNA, CDR2 SNTAGT. Between the trimmed V and J ends, which lost 0 bases and 6 bases, there was a span of 5 bases. Written as DNA, the CDR3 is TGTGCCAGCAGTGACTCGAGCGCCGGGGAGCTGTTTTTT. Its protein product is CASSDSSAGELFF.

The V gene is TRBV7-2, the J gene TRBJ2-5; tentatively, D is TRBD1 or TRBD2 (5 bases each). Per the germline V gene, CDR1 is SGHTA and CDR2 is FQGNSA. The CDR3 runs 14 residues. The V and J ends lost 5 bases and 5 bases respectively, with 15 bases between them. The CDR3 coding sequence is TGTGCCAGCAGCCAAAGTAGGGGACCGGAGACCCAGTACTTC. Amino acid sequence: CASSQSRGPETQYF. Variable domain in full (rest from reference TRBV7-2 and TRBJ2-5): GAGVSQSPSNKVTEKGKDVELRCDPISGHTALYWYRQSLGQGLEFLIYFQGNSAPDKSGLPSDRFSAERTGGSVSTLTIQRTQQEDSAVYLCASSQSRGPETQYFGPGTRLLVL.

The V gene is TRBV28, the J gene TRBJ1-2; D is unresolved. The V gene lost 2 bases and the J gene lost 7 bases, with 8 bases spanning the gap. The CDR3 consists of 12 residues. CDR1 and CDR2 (germline): MDHEN, SYDVKM. The CDR3, as DNA: TGTGCCAGCAGTTTACGGGAAGTTGGCTACACCTTC. This sequence encodes CASSLREVGYTF.

The chain uses TRBV9 and TRBJ2-7; D unresolved. From germline, CDR1 is SGDLS and CDR2 YYNGEE. There are 14 residues in the CDR3. The V end was cut by 0 bases, the J end by 1 base, with 8 bases between. The CDR3: CASSVGDGSYEQYF. CDR3 coding DNA: TGTGCCAGCAGCGTAGGAGACGGATCCTACGAGCAGTACTTC.

The rearrangement links TRBV14 to TRBJ2-5; D might be TRBD1 (6 bases). Trimming took 4 bases from V and 2 from J, leaving 11 bases between them. This CDR3 has 14 residues. Looked up from germline, CDR1 is SGHDN and CDR2 is FVKESK. The CDR3 loop is CASSLNRAQETQYF. For the CDR3, the DNA is TGTGCCAGCAGCCTAAACAGGGCTCAAGAGACCCAGTACTTC.

This rearrangement joins TRBV19 to TRBJ2-5; maybe TRBD1 (5 bases). The germline V gene has CDR1 LNHDA and CDR2 SQIVND (reference sequence). The V and J ends lost 1 base and 3 bases respectively, with 12 bases between them. The length of the CDR3 is 15 residues. CDR3 DNA sequence: TGTGCCAGTAGTATAGGGCAGGGATTCAAAGAGACCCAGTACTTC. It encodes CASSIGQGFKETQYF.

As to this clone: One end of the junction is discordant with germline, which a read error may explain. V usage is TRBV5-4 and J usage is TRBJ2-7, with TRBD2 identical over 14 bases. The CDR3 length is 16 residues. The germline gives CDR1 SGHNT, CDR2 YYREEE (reference sequence). The CDR3, as DNA: TGCGCCAGCAGCCAAGATGGGACTAGCGGGAGCCCCGAGCAGTACTTC. It specifies CASSQDGTSGSPEQYF.

J is TRBJ2-1 and V is TRBV9; perhaps TRBD1 as D (5 bases). Germline CDR1 and CDR2: SGDLS and YYNGEE. V lost 2 bases to trimming and J lost 1 base, with 10 bases between them. The CDR3 length is 15 residues. The CDR3 nucleotides read TGTGCCAGCAGCGTTGACAGTCGATCCTACAATGAGCAGTTCTTC. Amino acid sequence: CASSVDSRSYNEQFF.

This clone was detected a few times. V usage is TRBV27 and J usage is TRBJ1-4, with D hard to call. The CDR3 spans 15 residues. Trimming removed 1 base from V and 2 bases from J, with 8 bases in between. From germline, CDR1 is MNHEY and CDR2 SMNVEV (reference sequence). The chain's CDR3 is CASSLWGTTNEKLFF. CDR3 sequence (DNA): TGTGCCAGCAGTTTATGGGGAACTACTAATGAAAAACTGTTTTTT. Supplemented by reference TRBV27 and TRBJ1-4, the full variable domain reads EAQVTQNPRYLITVTGKKLTVTCSQNMNHEYMSWYRQDPGLGLRQIYYSMNVEVTDKGDVPEGYKVSRKEKRNFPLILESPSPNQTSLYFCASSLWGTTNEKLFFGSGTQLSVL.

The table lists this clone with a few counts. CDR3: CASSLLHLTQYF. The DNA for the CDR3 is TGTGCCAGCAGTTTATTGCACCTCACGCAGTATTTT. The chain combines TRBV28 with TRBJ2-3; no clear D gene. Trimming took off 1 base at V and 9 bases at J, with 8 bases between the two ends. This CDR3 is 12 amino acids long. CDR1 is MDHEN and CDR2 is SYDVKM in the germline V gene.

The chain is built from TRBV1 and TRBJ2-1; the listed D gene, TRBD1, was not tested against the DNA. TRBV1 is noted as a pseudogene. This CDR3 region has 16 residues. The CDR3, as DNA: TGCACCAGCAGCCAAGATTGGGTGGGCAGAAACAATGAGCAGTTCTTC. It specifies CTSSQDWVGRNNEQFF.

The J gene is TRBJ2-3, the V gene TRBV2; D uncertain. In germline, CDR1 is SNHLY, CDR2 FYNNEI. The CDR3 extends over 14 amino acids. The V end lost 6 bases, the J end lost 2 bases, and 12 bases lay between the germline ends. The CDR3 DNA follows: TGTGCCAGCAGCTGGACCTCTCCCACAGATACGCAGTATTTT. Protein sequence: CASSWTSPTDTQYF.

Only one count was recorded for this clone. CDR3: CASSFGLGVYNEQFF. CDR3 coding DNA: TGTGCCAGCAGTTTCGGCCTAGGGGTCTACAATGAGCAGTTCTTC. The chain recombines TRBV28 with TRBJ2-1, with D perhaps TRBD1 (5 bases). The CDR3 covers 15 residues. Germline V lookup: CDR1 MDHEN, CDR2 SYDVKM. V lost 3 bases and J 3 bases, leaving 12 bases between the germline ends. The full variable domain, with the rest looked up from reference TRBV28 and TRBJ2-1, is DVKVTQSSRYLVKRTGEKVFLECVQDMDHENMFWYRQDPGLGLRLIYFSYDVKMKEKGDIPEGYSVSREKKERFSLILESASTNQTSMYLCASSFGLGVYNEQFFGPGTRLTVL.

The chain couples TRBV28 to TRBJ1-5; the D is unclear. V was clipped by 7 bases and J by 6 bases, with 7 bases between them. This CDR3 has 11 residues. CDR1 MDHEN and CDR2 SYDVKM come from the germline V gene. The CDR3 region is CASNTGQPQHF. In DNA, the CDR3 is TGTGCCAGCAATACCGGTCAGCCCCAGCATTTT. The full variable domain, rest sourced from reference TRBV28 and TRBJ1-5, is DVKVTQSSRYLVKRTGEKVFLECVQDMDHENMFWYRQDPGLGLRLIYFSYDVKMKEKGDIPEGYSVSREKKERFSLILESASTNQTSMYLCASNTGQPQHFGDGTRLSIL.

The rearrangement joins TRBV21-1 to TRBJ1-5. TRBV21-1 is a pseudogene locus. The CDR3 is made up of 15 amino acids. CDR3 region: CASSNGRVSNQPQHF. Here the CDR3 DNA reads TGTGCCAGCAGCAACGGGCGGGTTAGCAATCAGCCCCAGCATTTT.

The chain joins TRBV23-1 to TRBJ1-2, with TRBD1 matching 8 bases. TRBV23-1 is flagged as an ORF with uncertain function. V was clipped by 7 bases and J by 3 bases; unmatched bases: 16. This CDR3 region has 17 residues. CDR3 DNA: TGCGCCAGCAAACGCCGGGGACAGGAAATTAATTACTATGGCTACACCTTC. It encodes CASKRRGQEINYYGYTF.

This chain uses TRBV9 with TRBJ2-1, with 9 bases lining up with TRBD1. V dropped 4 bases and J dropped 3; count of bases not matched to a gene: 5. In germline, CDR1 is SGDLS, CDR2 YYNGEE. The CDR3 contains 15 residues. The CDR3 here is CASSPQTGGYNEQFF. The CDR3 bases are TGTGCCAGCAGCCCACAGACAGGGGGCTACAATGAGCAGTTCTTC.

The gene calls are TRBV4-3 and TRBJ2-5; 8 bases are a match to TRBD1. The germline CDR1 and CDR2 sequences are LGHNA and YSLEER. This CDR3 contains 17 residues. With V trimmed by 0 bases and J by 1 base, 7 bases remained unmatched. CDR3 bases: TGCGCCAGCAGCCAAGACGCGACGACAGGGGTCCAAGAGACCCAGTACTTC. Its protein is CASSQDATTGVQETQYF.

In its sample, this clone was seen once. This chain connects TRBV4-1 to TRBJ1-5, with D possibly TRBD1 on 5 matching bases. V was clipped by 1 base and J by 3 bases, with 13 bases between them. This CDR3 contains 16 residues. Germline values: CDR1 MGHRA, CDR2 YSYEKL. The CDR3: CASSQGEGRNNQPQHF. In DNA, the CDR3 is TGCGCCAGCAGCCAAGGAGAGGGACGCAACAATCAGCCCCAGCATTTT.

The chain has TRBV7-6 and TRBJ2-7, with D unclear. This CDR3 contains 13 residues. Trimming shortened V by 3 bases and J by 3 bases, and 9 bases separated the two germline ends. Germline assignment: CDR1 SGHVS and CDR2 FNYEAQ. The CDR3 DNA reads TGTGCCAGCAGCTTCGGCCACGACTACGAGCAGTACTTC. Residues: CASSFGHDYEQYF.

The chain carries TRBV7-2 and TRBJ2-7; TRBD2 aligns across 7 bases. Germline V gives CDR1 SGHTA, CDR2 FQGNSA. V gave up 1 base and J gave up 0 bases; unmatched junction bases: 3. The CDR3 totals 15 residues. The CDR3 DNA sequence: TGTGCCAGCAGCTTAGATCCTAGCGGCTCCTACGAGCAGTACTTC. Encoded protein: CASSLDPSGSYEQYF.

The rearrangement uses TRBV11-2 and TRBJ2-7, with D unresolved. Germline lookup yields CDR1 SGHAT and CDR2 FQNNGV. The CDR3 extends over 14 amino acids. The germline V and J ends were trimmed by 2 bases and 1 base, with 9 bases remaining between them. In DNA form, the CDR3 reads TGTGCCAGCAGCTTATTGGGGTATTCCTACGAGCAGTACTTC. This codes for CASSLLGYSYEQYF.

This chain uses TRBV7-2 with TRBJ1-2; D uncertain. CDR1 and CDR2 (germline): SGHTA, FQGNSA. V was cut by 1 base and J by 4 bases, with 13 bases left in between. This CDR3 is built from 15 residues. The CDR3 sequence: CASSLDSGILYGYTF. The DNA for the CDR3 is TGTGCCAGCAGCTTAGACTCCGGAATACTCTATGGCTACACCTTC.

V gene TRBV5-4 combines with J gene TRBJ2-7; D is perhaps TRBD1 or TRBD2 (5 bases each). Trimming left V 4 bases short and J 2 bases short, with 10 bases between. The V gene's germline CDR1 is SGHNT and CDR2 YYREEE (reference sequence). The length of the CDR3 is 13 residues. CDR3 loop: CASSVVGAYEQYF. The CDR3, as DNA: TGTGCCAGCAGCGTGGTGGGGGCCTACGAGCAGTACTTC.

The chain is built from TRBV10-1 and TRBJ2-3; D perhaps matches TRBD2 (6 bases). There are 14 residues in the CDR3. Germline lookup yields CDR1 WNHNN and CDR2 SYGVQD (reference sequence). The germline V and J ends were trimmed by 7 bases and 0 bases, with 11 bases remaining between them. As DNA, the CDR3 is TGCGCCAGCAACCCGGGACTGAGCACAGATACGCAGTATTTT. Translating gives CASNPGLSTDTQYF.

The chain joins TRBV7-4 to TRBJ2-7; 9 bases match TRBD1. Germline V gene data show CDR1 as SGHVT and CDR2 as SQSDAQ. V lost 5 bases and J lost 2; bases outside the gene matches: 7. This CDR3 comprises 15 residues. The CDR3 here is CASSEQGAGPYEQYF. The CDR3 bases are TGTGCCAGCAGCGAACAGGGGGCAGGCCCCTACGAGCAGTACTTC.

J is TRBJ2-1 and V is TRBV19; D may be TRBD2 (5 bases). The V gene's germline CDR1 is LNHDA and CDR2 SQIVND (reference sequence). The CDR3 runs to 14 residues. V lost 4 bases, J lost 0 bases, and 7 bases lay in between. The DNA for the CDR3 is TGTGCCAGTAGTAGAGGGAGCTCCTACAATGAGCAGTTCTTC. Amino acid sequence: CASSRGSSYNEQFF.